The 20 T cell receptor beta chains in this list originate from one sample, sequenced in a study of cytomegalovirus exposure and HLA in healthy donors. PCR amplification relied on 60 Vbeta primers (plus 13 Jbeta primers). Here immunoSEQ multiplex PCR was the method, and the copy in TCRdb shows in-frame clones only, minus some. This sample's clone table lists 100,000 to 150,000 clones. Material: PBMCs. The origin of the receptors is a woman aged 40 to 50 in good health and CMV-seropositive.

This sequence joins TRBV11-2 and TRBJ1-2; 9 positions match TRBD1. V lost 7 bases and J lost 5; bases outside the gene matches: 11. Per the germline V gene, CDR1 is SGHAT and CDR2 is FQNNGV. The CDR3 contains 15 residues. This CDR3 reads CASTVTGGGVYGYTF. The CDR3 coding sequence is TGTGCCAGCACCGTCACAGGGGGCGGAGTATATGGCTACACCTTC.

For the CDR3, the DNA is TGTGCCAGCAGTTCCGCAGGGAGGGCAACTAATGAAAAACTGTTTTTT. Protein sequence: CASSSAGRATNEKLFF. The V and J genes are TRBV28 and TRBJ1-4; tentatively, D is TRBD1 (5 bases). The CDR3 runs to 16 residues. The V end lost 4 bases, the J end lost 0 bases, and 12 bases lay between the germline ends. The V gene's germline CDR1 is MDHEN and CDR2 SYDVKM.

The chain recombines TRBV2 with TRBJ2-1; a weak D match, TRBD1 (5 bases). V was cut by 6 bases and J by 10 bases, with 16 bases left in between. The CDR3 is made up of 13 amino acids. Per the germline V gene, CDR1 is SNHLY and CDR2 is FYNNEI. In DNA form, the CDR3 reads TGTGCCAGCAGCGACGTAGGGGAAGTAGAGCAGTTCTTC. This encodes CASSDVGEVEQFF.

The chain joins TRBV5-6 to TRBJ2-7; no clear D. The germline CDR1 and CDR2 sequences are SGHDT and YYEEEE. The V end was cut by 0 bases, the J end by 7 bases, with 14 bases between. CDR3 length: 14 residues. For the CDR3, the DNA is TGTGCCAGCAGCTTGGGCGGTCGCGGTGGGGAGCAGTACTTC. This codes for CASSLGGRGGEQYF.

The CDR3 DNA follows: TGTGCCAGCAGCTCCCCAGGGGGCGCAGTCTACAATGAGCAGTTCTTC. Translation: CASSSPGGAVYNEQFF. The chain combines TRBV7-2 with TRBJ2-1; 8 bases match TRBD1. Germline V gene lookup returns CDR1 SGHTA and CDR2 FQGNSA. Trimming at V came to 4 bases and at J to 3 bases, leaving 8 bases not matched to a gene. This CDR3 is built from 16 residues.

The chain links TRBV5-6 to TRBJ2-7; 10 bases map to TRBD2. CDR1 and CDR2 from the germline V gene are SGHDT and YYEEEE. J was trimmed by 6 bases and V by 1 base; bases with no gene match: 4. The CDR3 runs 14 residues. CDR3 sequence reads: CASSLILAGVEQYF. The CDR3 DNA is TGTGCCAGCAGCTTGATCCTAGCGGGAGTCGAGCAGTACTTC.

This chain links TRBV19 with TRBJ2-7; a weak D match, TRBD2 (5 bases). V was trimmed by 5 bases and J by 3 bases, leaving 17 bases between them. This CDR3 is 15 amino acids long. Germline V gene sequence: CDR1 LNHDA, CDR2 SQIVND (reference sequence). CDR3 DNA sequence: TGTGCCAGTAGTTCTCTACCGGGATCATACTACGAGCAGTACTTC. Translating it yields CASSSLPGSYYEQYF. The full variable domain, rest sourced from reference TRBV19 and TRBJ2-7, is DGGITQSPKYLFRKEGQNVTLSCEQNLNHDAMYWYRQDPGQGLRLIYYSQIVNDFQKGDIAEGYSVSREKKESFPLTVTSAQKNPTAFYLCASSSLPGSYYEQYFGPGTRLTVT.

The chain links TRBV29-1 to TRBJ2-1; 9 bases fit TRBD2. Trimming at V came to 5 bases and at J to 4 bases, leaving 3 bases not matched to a gene. This CDR3 is 13 amino acids long. Germline values: CDR1 SQVTM, CDR2 ANQGSEA. The CDR3, as DNA: TGCAGCGTTTCGCGGGGGGGATACAATGAGCAGTTCTTC. Amino acid sequence: CSVSRGGYNEQFF.

The genes are TRBV15 and TRBJ1-3; 8 positions agree with TRBD1. Germline lookup yields CDR1 LNHNV and CDR2 YYDKDF (reference sequence). The CDR3 extends over 17 amino acids. V shed 0 bases and J 5 bases; nucleotides not matched to a gene: 9. In DNA form, the CDR3 reads TGTGCCACCAGCAGAGATAAGGTTCAGGGGGCCAGAAACACCATATATTTT. It yields the protein CATSRDKVQGARNTIYF.

The chain employs TRBV19 and TRBJ2-5; 8 nucleotides line up with TRBD1. The germline V gene encodes CDR1 LNHDA and CDR2 SQIVND (reference sequence). The CDR3 totals 15 residues. V was clipped by 5 bases and J by 5 bases; unmatched bases: 10. CDR3 protein: CASSAGQGPVETQYF. CDR3 bases: TGTGCCAGTAGTGCCGGACAGGGCCCAGTGGAGACCCAGTACTTC.

The rearrangement links TRBV13 to TRBJ2-3; 7 bases line up with TRBD2. Per the germline V gene, CDR1 is PRHDT and CDR2 is FYEKMQ (reference sequence). J lost 6 bases, V lost 4 bases, and 10 bases had no gene match. The CDR3 contains 15 residues. DNA for the CDR3: TGTGCCAGCAGCTCGAGGGGACTACCCAAGGATACGCAGTATTTT. Its protein product is CASSSRGLPKDTQYF.

The chain links TRBV18 to TRBJ1-2; 9 nucleotides line up with TRBD1. The V segment lost 6 bases and the J segment 3 bases; nucleotides outside the gene matches: 5. This CDR3 is built from 14 residues. Germline assignment: CDR1 KGHSH and CDR2 LQKENI. In DNA, the CDR3 is TGTGCCAGCTCGAACTGGACAGGGGACTATGGCTACACCTTC. As protein: CASSNWTGDYGYTF.

The rearrangement joins TRBV2 to TRBJ2-3, with TRBD1 as a possible D gene (6 bases). This CDR3 spans 16 amino acids. V was pared by 1 base and J by 0 bases, with 11 bases between. Germline values: CDR1 SNHLY, CDR2 FYNNEI. CDR3 residues: CASSEGLRGSTDTQYF. In DNA, the CDR3 is TGTGCCAGCAGTGAAGGGCTCAGGGGAAGCACAGATACGCAGTATTTT.

The rearrangement uses TRBV14 and TRBJ2-7; unclear D gene. Trimming removed 0 bases from V and 5 bases from J, with 8 bases in between. The CDR3 is 13 residues long. Germline-derived CDR1 and CDR2 are SGHDN and FVKESK. CDR3 coding DNA: TGTGCCAGCAGCCAAGAGAGCTTTCACGAGCAGTACTTC. This sequence encodes CASSQESFHEQYF.

This chain uses TRBV11-3 with TRBJ1-1; tentatively, D is TRBD1 (6 bases). The V gene's germline CDR1 is SGHNT and CDR2 YENEEA. Between the trimmed V and J ends, which lost 6 bases and 8 bases, there was a span of 19 bases. This CDR3 is 14 amino acids long. CDR3 in amino acids: CASRAQGGAAEAFF. In nucleotides, the CDR3 is TGTGCCAGCAGAGCACAGGGTGGCGCCGCGGAAGCTTTCTTT.

This sequence joins TRBV20-1 and TRBJ1-5; a possible D gene is TRBD1 (6 bases). V gave up 1 base and J gave up 10 bases, with 8 bases separating them. This CDR3 is built from 11 residues. Germline V CDR1 and CDR2: DFQATT, SNEGSKA (reference sequence). The chain's CDR3 is CSARAGEPQHF. CDR3 sequence (DNA): TGCAGTGCTAGAGCAGGGGAACCCCAGCATTTT.

The chain couples TRBV7-9 to TRBJ1-2; D possibly corresponds to TRBD1 (5 bases). The CDR3 contains 16 residues. V was cut by 1 base and J by 7 bases, with 19 bases left in between. CDR1 is SEHNR and CDR2 is FQNEAQ in the germline V gene (reference sequence). This CDR3 is CASSLDGVGGGGGYTF. CDR3 sequence (DNA): TGTGCCAGCAGCTTAGACGGTGTTGGGGGAGGCGGTGGCTACACCTTC. The full variable domain, rest sourced from reference TRBV7-9 and TRBJ1-2, is DTGVSQNPRHKITKRGQNVTFRCDPISEHNRLYWYRQTLGQGPEFLTYFQNEAQLEKSRLLSDRFSAERPKGSFSTLEIQRTEQGDSAMYLCASSLDGVGGGGGYTFGSGTRLTVV.

This chain links TRBV5-6 with TRBJ1-5; 9 bases line up with TRBD1. The CDR3 covers 18 residues. Germline V gives CDR1 SGHDT, CDR2 YYEEEE. Trimming took 3 bases from V and 7 from J; bases not matched to a gene: 17. CDR3 in amino acids: CASSSFTLDRGGGQPQHF. The CDR3 DNA sequence: TGTGCCAGCAGCTCCTTCACTTTGGACAGGGGCGGTGGACAGCCCCAGCATTTT. The full variable domain, its missing parts supplied by reference TRBV5-6 and TRBJ1-5, is DAGVTQSPTHLIKTRGQQVTLRCSPKSGHDTVSWYQQALGQGPQFIFQYYEEEERQRGNFPDRFSGHQFPNYSSELNVNALLLGDSALYLCASSSFTLDRGGGQPQHFGDGTRLSIL.

V gene TRBV9 combines with J gene TRBJ1-2; TRBD1 matches at 7 bases. CDR1 and CDR2 (germline): SGDLS, YYNGEE. CDR3 length equals 16 residues. The V and J ends lost 3 bases and 2 bases, in that order; junction bases with no gene match: 10. The DNA for the CDR3 is TGTGCCAGCAGCGAGGGGGGACAGCCACGAAACTATGGCTACACCTTC. This encodes CASSEGGQPRNYGYTF.

In DNA, the CDR3 is TGTGCCAGCAGCTTTAAGACTAGCTTAAGGGAGACCCAGTACTTC. It yields the protein CASSFKTSLRETQYF. The J gene is TRBJ2-5, the V gene TRBV7-2; 7 positions match TRBD2. Germline CDR1 SGHTA, CDR2 FQGNSA. V shed 3 bases and J 5 bases; nucleotides not matched to a gene: 9. The length of the CDR3 is 15 residues. Using reference TRBV7-2 and TRBJ2-5 for the parts outside the CDR3, the full variable domain is GAGVSQSPSNKVTEKGKDVELRCDPISGHTALYWYRQSLGQGLEFLIYFQGNSAPDKSGLPSDRFSAERTGGSVSTLTIQRTQQEDSAVYLCASSFKTSLRETQYFGPGTRLLVL.